The clone carrying this T cell receptor beta chain showed up just a few times. Its target is not known. The entry originates in a study of regulatory T cells in long-lasting Graves disease. Across the study: Disease was considered persistent Graves' disease after over 5 years of antithyroid drugs (with positive TSH receptor antibodies). Findings and caveats of the study: Clonotypes that were public and shared totalled fewer than 3,500 in persistent patients versus 966 in new patients.

Noted time point: persistent/refractory GD, antithyroid drugs over 5 years with positive TRAb. The TCR library used RNA extracted from PBMCs. Libraries of TCR beta came from iRepertoire HTBI primers plus Arm-PCR of CDR3 regions. TCRdb processed the multiplex PCR reads anew with MiXCR; each CDR3 protein has one entry. The sample contains more than 650,000 distinct CDR3 sequences, about 30% of which appear only once. The germline V and J ends were trimmed by 5 bases and 1 base, with 15 bases remaining between them. The CDR3 runs to 15 residues. In germline, CDR1 is MDHEN, CDR2 SYDVKM. This receptor was obtained from a female donor with Graves disease. The sequencing here drew on peripheral blood mononuclear cells (PBMCs), taken when the disease was refractory, from a patient treated with antithyroid drugs. The chain combines TRBV28 with TRBJ2-7, with D unclear. The CDR3 bases are TGTGCCAGCAGTCGCCTGAGCTTAGGTTCCTACGAGCAGTACTTC. Protein sequence: CASSRLSLGSYEQYF.